This T cell receptor (beta chain) was observed in a study of blood T cell repertoires in COVID-19. The overall study: Samples of COVID-19 (acute and convalescent) were obtained from the United States, Italy and Spain.

Authors' methods: Nucleated cell number was recorded as an estimate derived from reference gene primer amplification. Data came from immunoSEQ multiplex PCR; TCRdb stores just in-frame clones and leaves some out. The V and J calls and clone size were taken over from that table, and D and trimming were inferred from the DNA. The sample shows fewer than 300,000 clones, approximately 89% of them seen only once. The CDR3 is made up of 16 amino acids. In germline, CDR1 is SEHNR, CDR2 FQNEAQ (reference sequence). The ends were cut back, 2 bases at V and 0 bases at J, with 12 bases in the middle. The chain has TRBV7-9 and TRBJ2-3, with TRBD1 as a possible D gene (6 bases). This TCR derives from a woman in her twenties or thirties with COVID-19, enrolled during active disease. The sample taken for sequencing was peripheral blood. The CDR3 coding sequence is TGTGCCAGCAGCTTAACGTTTACAGGGAGCACAGATACGCAGTATTTT. It yields the protein CASSLTFTGSTDTQYF.